This T cell receptor beta chain was identified during a study of control samples from healthy donors and cancer patients. Here immunoSEQ multiplex PCR was the method, and the copy in TCRdb shows in-frame clones only, minus some. Found here are some 120,000 clones, about 90% of them singletons; the top ten hold around 1.8%. The germline gives CDR1 LGHDT, CDR2 YNNKEL (reference sequence). The CDR3 extends over 15 amino acids. The V end lost 0 bases, the J end lost 8 bases, and 14 bases lay between the germline ends. Sequenced: blood. The rearrangement links TRBV3-1 (or the pseudogene TRBV3-2) to TRBJ2-1; maybe TRBD1 (6 bases). This sequence was found in a young man in good health. The CDR3 nucleotides read TGTGCCAGCAGCCAAGATGGGGGCAGGCGGGATGAGCAGTTCTTC. Translating it yields CASSQDGGRRDEQFF.